Listed below are T cell receptor beta chains from one sample, sequenced in a study of beta chain features in type 1 diabetes. Libraries were prepared by immunoSEQ multiplex PCR; TCRdb keeps only in-frame clonotypes and omits some of them. The sample holds about 700,000 clones, around an eighth seen once. The sample was naive CD4+ T cells from blood. The receptors come from a man younger than 35 with type 1 diabetes. CDR3s include the opening cysteine and the closing phenylalanine or tryptophan. Fields, in order: J gene, clone size, V gene, D gene, CDR3 protein, CDR3 DNA. A D gene is named only where the DNA matches it firmly. Clone size is shown for a subset of rows, as once, few, many or a class of expanded clone.

j_gene: TRBJ1-2
abundance: few
v_gene: TRBV7-2
d_gene: NA
CDR3aa: CASSRTSTAGLNYGYTF
CDR3nt: TGTGCCAGCAGCCGGACCAGTACAGCGGGCCTAAACTATGGCTACACCTTC

j_gene: TRBJ2-1
abundance: NA
v_gene: TRBV9
d_gene: NA
CDR3aa: CASSPSADGGYNEQFF
CDR3nt: TGTGCCAGCAGCCCATCGGCGGACGGGGGATACAATGAGCAGTTCTTC

j_gene: TRBJ1-1
abundance: NA
v_gene: TRBV11-3
d_gene: NA
CDR3aa: CASSFGGLNTEAFF
CDR3nt: TGTGCCAGCAGCTTTGGGGGATTGAACACTGAAGCTTTCTTT

j_gene: TRBJ2-7
abundance: NA
v_gene: TRBV21-1
d_gene: NA
CDR3aa: CASSLTGTGVREQYF
CDR3nt: TGTGCCAGCAGCCTGACCGGGACAGGTGTTCGGGAGCAGTACTTC

j_gene: TRBJ2-3
abundance: NA
v_gene: TRBV2
d_gene: TRBD1
CDR3aa: CASNYRTGGVGDTQYF
CDR3nt: TGTGCCAGCAACTACCGGACAGGGGGTGTCGGAGATACGCAGTATTTT

j_gene: TRBJ2-1
abundance: NA
v_gene: TRBV4-1
d_gene: NA
CDR3aa: CASSQDWEGGTDNEQFF
CDR3nt: TGCGCCAGCAGCCAAGATTGGGAAGGGGGTACAGACAATGAGCAGTTCTTC

j_gene: TRBJ1-1
abundance: NA
v_gene: TRBV18
d_gene: NA
CDR3aa: CASSPLGDTEAFF
CDR3nt: TGTGCCAGCTCACCATTAGGGGACACTGAAGCTTTCTTT

j_gene: TRBJ1-2
abundance: NA
v_gene: TRBV6-1
d_gene: NA
CDR3aa: CASTQAQGPGYTF
CDR3nt: TGTGCCAGCACCCAGGCCCAGGGGCCGGGCTACACCTTC

j_gene: TRBJ2-7
abundance: NA
v_gene: TRBV30
d_gene: NA
CDR3aa: CASLVRGSSYEQYF
CDR3nt: TGTGCCTCCTTAGTCAGAGGGTCCTCCTACGAGCAGTACTTC

j_gene: TRBJ2-4
abundance: NA
v_gene: TRBV4-1
d_gene: NA
CDR3aa: CASSQPLGAKNIQYF
CDR3nt: TGCGCCAGCAGCCAACCCCTAGGAGCCAAAAACATTCAGTACTTC

j_gene: TRBJ2-2
abundance: NA
v_gene: TRBV4-2
d_gene: NA
CDR3aa: CASSLQQQTGELFF
CDR3nt: TGTGCCAGCAGCCTCCAACAACAGACCGGGGAGCTGTTTTTT

j_gene: TRBJ2-5
abundance: NA
v_gene: TRBV29-1
d_gene: NA
CDR3aa: CSVPLGSQETQYF
CDR3nt: TGCAGCGTACCCCTAGGGAGCCAAGAGACCCAGTACTTC

j_gene: TRBJ1-5
abundance: few
v_gene: TRBV9
d_gene: NA
CDR3aa: CASSADGNQPQHF
CDR3nt: TGTGCCAGCAGCGCGGACGGGAATCAGCCCCAGCATTTT

j_gene: TRBJ2-2
abundance: NA
v_gene: TRBV2
d_gene: TRBD2
CDR3aa: CASTRTSGGLNTGELFF
CDR3nt: TGTGCCAGCACTCGGACTAGCGGGGGCCTAAATACCGGGGAGCTGTTTTTT

j_gene: TRBJ2-7
abundance: NA
v_gene: TRBV5-1
d_gene: NA
CDR3aa: CASTLRTINEQYF
CDR3nt: TGCGCCAGCACCCTTAGGACAATCAACGAGCAGTACTTC

j_gene: TRBJ2-1
abundance: NA
v_gene: TRBV27
d_gene: NA
CDR3aa: CASSGLGNEQFF
CDR3nt: TGTGCCAGCAGCGGGCTTGGCAATGAGCAGTTCTTC

j_gene: TRBJ2-2
abundance: NA
v_gene: TRBV9
d_gene: NA
CDR3aa: CASSVDGRELFF
CDR3nt: TGTGCCAGCAGCGTGGATGGGAGGGAGCTGTTTTTT

j_gene: TRBJ2-5
abundance: NA
v_gene: TRBV7-6
d_gene: NA
CDR3aa: CASSNQETQYF
CDR3nt: TGTGCCAGCAGCAACCAAGAGACCCAGTACTTC

j_gene: TRBJ2-7
abundance: few
v_gene: TRBV7-9
d_gene: NA
CDR3aa: CASSSRITYEQYF
CDR3nt: TGTGCCAGCAGCTCCAGGATTACCTACGAGCAGTACTTC

j_gene: TRBJ2-7
abundance: NA
v_gene: TRBV9
d_gene: NA
CDR3aa: CASSVLQTSEQYF
CDR3nt: TGTGCCAGCAGCGTATTACAGACCAGCGAGCAGTACTTC

j_gene: TRBJ2-7
abundance: few
v_gene: TRBV27
d_gene: NA
CDR3aa: CASPWRPGPWQYEQYF
CDR3nt: TGTGCCAGCCCCTGGAGGCCGGGGCCGTGGCAATACGAGCAGTACTTC

j_gene: TRBJ1-1
abundance: few
v_gene: TRBV7-9
d_gene: NA
CDR3aa: CASSLDGMNTEAFF
CDR3nt: TGTGCCAGCAGCTTAGACGGTATGAACACTGAAGCTTTCTTT

j_gene: TRBJ2-2
abundance: few
v_gene: TRBV5-4
d_gene: NA
CDR3aa: CASSAPSRGAGGTGELFF
CDR3nt: TGTGCCAGCAGCGCACCCTCGCGGGGGGCAGGGGGGACCGGGGAGCTGTTTTTT

j_gene: TRBJ2-3
abundance: few
v_gene: TRBV7-8
d_gene: TRBD2
CDR3aa: CASSSGTSGDTQYF
CDR3nt: TGTGCCAGCAGCTCGGGGACTAGCGGAGATACGCAGTATTTT

j_gene: TRBJ2-4
abundance: NA
v_gene: TRBV6-1
d_gene: NA
CDR3aa: CASSDSGPQNIQYF
CDR3nt: TGTGCCAGCAGCGATTCGGGACCTCAAAACATTCAGTACTTC

j_gene: TRBJ2-5
abundance: NA
v_gene: TRBV2
d_gene: NA
CDR3aa: CASSGEGAETQYF
CDR3nt: TGTGCCAGCAGTGGGGAAGGAGCAGAGACCCAGTACTTC

j_gene: TRBJ2-2
abundance: NA
v_gene: TRBV28
d_gene: NA
CDR3aa: CASEESVGNTGELFF
CDR3nt: TGTGCCAGCGAGGAGAGTGTAGGAAACACCGGGGAGCTGTTTTTT

j_gene: TRBJ1-4
abundance: few
v_gene: TRBV4-1
d_gene: NA
CDR3aa: CASSQEQARGEKLFF
CDR3nt: TGCGCCAGCAGCCAAGAGCAGGCCCGAGGGGAAAAACTGTTTTTT

j_gene: TRBJ2-3
abundance: few
v_gene: TRBV2
d_gene: NA
CDR3aa: CASSEQSRLSTDTQYF
CDR3nt: TGTGCCAGCAGTGAACAGTCCCGGCTCTCCACAGATACGCAGTATTTT

j_gene: TRBJ2-7
abundance: few
v_gene: TRBV30
d_gene: TRBD1
CDR3aa: CAWGTGGYEQYF
CDR3nt: TGTGCCTGGGGGACAGGGGGGTACGAGCAGTACTTC

j_gene: TRBJ2-7
abundance: NA
v_gene: TRBV30
d_gene: TRBD2
CDR3aa: CAWSVSSGGLEEQYF
CDR3nt: TGCGCCTGGAGTGTATCTAGCGGGGGTTTAGAGGAGCAGTACTTC

j_gene: TRBJ2-7
abundance: NA
v_gene: TRBV9
d_gene: TRBD2
CDR3aa: CASSESGGWNEQYF
CDR3nt: TGTGCCAGCAGCGAGAGCGGGGGGTGGAACGAGCAGTACTTC

j_gene: TRBJ2-2
abundance: few
v_gene: TRBV7-6
d_gene: TRBD2
CDR3aa: CASSLDSGEGTGELFF
CDR3nt: TGTGCCAGCAGCTTAGACTCGGGGGAGGGCACCGGGGAGCTGTTTTTT

j_gene: TRBJ1-5
abundance: few
v_gene: TRBV6-5
d_gene: NA
CDR3aa: CASSRQAGNQPQHF
CDR3nt: TGTGCCAGCAGTCGACAGGCGGGTAATCAGCCCCAGCATTTT

j_gene: TRBJ2-7
abundance: NA
v_gene: TRBV30
d_gene: NA
CDR3aa: CAWSRGGSGYEQYF
CDR3nt: TGTGCCTGGAGTCGGGGTGGGTCAGGCTACGAGCAGTACTTC

j_gene: TRBJ1-2
abundance: few
v_gene: TRBV30
d_gene: NA
CDR3aa: CAWSAGVEDGYTF
CDR3nt: TGTGCCTGGAGTGCGGGGGTAGAGGATGGCTACACCTTC

j_gene: TRBJ1-1
abundance: NA
v_gene: TRBV27
d_gene: NA
CDR3aa: CASSLLAGTMNTEAFF
CDR3nt: TGTGCCAGCAGCCTCTTGGCAGGCACCATGAACACTGAAGCTTTCTTT

j_gene: TRBJ1-2
abundance: few
v_gene: TRBV10-3
d_gene: NA
CDR3aa: CAITQEGNYGYTF
CDR3nt: TGTGCCATCACACAAGAGGGTAACTATGGCTACACCTTC

j_gene: TRBJ2-1
abundance: NA
v_gene: TRBV6-1
d_gene: NA
CDR3aa: CASSEQAYNEQFF
CDR3nt: TGTGCCAGCAGTGAACAAGCCTACAATGAGCAGTTCTTC

j_gene: TRBJ2-1
abundance: few
v_gene: TRBV7-9
d_gene: NA
CDR3aa: CASSYEVSEYNEQFF
CDR3nt: TGTGCCAGCAGTTATGAAGTGTCCGAGTACAATGAGCAGTTCTTC

j_gene: TRBJ2-2
abundance: few
v_gene: TRBV30
d_gene: NA
CDR3aa: CAWMAGYGELFF
CDR3nt: TGTGCCTGGATGGCAGGCTACGGGGAGCTGTTTTTT

j_gene: TRBJ2-7
abundance: few
v_gene: TRBV6-1
d_gene: NA
CDR3aa: CASSLQSGPDEQYF
CDR3nt: TGTGCCAGCAGTCTACAGAGTGGGCCGGATGAGCAGTACTTC

j_gene: TRBJ1-4
abundance: few
v_gene: TRBV14
d_gene: NA
CDR3aa: CASSPQGFGEKLFF
CDR3nt: TGTGCCAGCAGCCCACAGGGATTCGGTGAAAAACTGTTTTTT

j_gene: TRBJ2-3
abundance: NA
v_gene: TRBV27
d_gene: NA
CDR3aa: CASSPGASLSTDTQYF
CDR3nt: TGTGCCAGCAGTCCCGGGGCTAGCCTATCCACAGATACGCAGTATTTT

j_gene: TRBJ1-3
abundance: NA
v_gene: TRBV15
d_gene: TRBD1
CDR3aa: CATSRVEGAENTIYF
CDR3nt: TGTGCCACCAGCAGAGTTGAGGGGGCTGAAAACACCATATATTTT

j_gene: TRBJ1-1
abundance: few
v_gene: TRBV28
d_gene: NA
CDR3aa: CASTIGGTANTEAFF
CDR3nt: TGTGCCAGCACCATCGGAGGGACTGCGAACACTGAAGCTTTCTTT

j_gene: TRBJ1-6
abundance: NA
v_gene: TRBV18
d_gene: TRBD1
CDR3aa: CASSGTDRGNSPLHF
CDR3nt: TGTGCCAGCTCAGGCACGGACAGGGGTAATTCACCCCTCCACTTT

j_gene: TRBJ1-4
abundance: few
v_gene: TRBV7-9
d_gene: NA
CDR3aa: CASSTSEGLWEKLFF
CDR3nt: TGTGCCAGCAGCACCTCCGAGGGGCTTTGGGAAAAACTGTTTTTT

j_gene: TRBJ2-3
abundance: few
v_gene: TRBV7-8
d_gene: NA
CDR3aa: CASSLALAGPSTDTQYF
CDR3nt: TGTGCCAGCAGCTTAGCGCTGGCGGGGCCTAGCACAGATACGCAGTATTTT

j_gene: TRBJ1-6
abundance: few
v_gene: TRBV5-1
d_gene: TRBD1
CDR3aa: CASSLETGVSPLHF
CDR3nt: TGCGCCAGCAGCTTGGAGACAGGGGTTTCACCCCTCCACTTT

j_gene: TRBJ2-5
abundance: few
v_gene: TRBV5-4
d_gene: TRBD1
CDR3aa: CASSSLGQGVQETQYF
CDR3nt: TGTGCCAGCAGCTCTCTCGGACAGGGGGTTCAAGAGACCCAGTACTTC

j_gene: TRBJ2-3
abundance: NA
v_gene: TRBV7-2
d_gene: NA
CDR3aa: CASSLRGTFADTQYF
CDR3nt: TGTGCCAGCAGCTTGCGGGGTACTTTTGCAGATACGCAGTATTTT

j_gene: TRBJ1-2
abundance: NA
v_gene: TRBV10-3
d_gene: NA
CDR3aa: CAISAEGQLKGYGYTF
CDR3nt: TGTGCCATCAGTGCGGAGGGGCAGCTTAAGGGCTATGGCTACACCTTC